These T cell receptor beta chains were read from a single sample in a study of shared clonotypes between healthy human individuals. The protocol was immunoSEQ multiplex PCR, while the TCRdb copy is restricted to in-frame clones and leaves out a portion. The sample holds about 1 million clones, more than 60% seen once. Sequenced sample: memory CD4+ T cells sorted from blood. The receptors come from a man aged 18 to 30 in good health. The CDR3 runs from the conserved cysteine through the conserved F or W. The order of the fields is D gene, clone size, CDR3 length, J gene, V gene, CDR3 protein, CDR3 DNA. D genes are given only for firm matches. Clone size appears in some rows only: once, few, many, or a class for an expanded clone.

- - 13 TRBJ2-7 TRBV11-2 CASSEDRAYEQYF TGTGCCAGCAGCGAAGACAGAGCCTACGAGCAGTACTTC
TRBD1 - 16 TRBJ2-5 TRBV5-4 CASSVIGGPSWETQYF TGTGCCAGCAGCGTCATAGGGGGCCCATCATGGGAGACCCAGTACTTC
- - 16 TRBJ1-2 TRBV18 CASSFYPIGTNYGYTF TGTGCCAGCTCATTCTATCCGATCGGGACTAACTATGGCTACACCTTC
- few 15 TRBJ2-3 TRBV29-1 CSVDHYPGSTDTQYF TGCAGCGTCGATCATTATCCGGGGAGCACAGATACGCAGTATTTT
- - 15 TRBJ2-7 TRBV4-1 CASSQVAGVSYEQYF TGCGCCAGCAGCCAAGTGGCAGGGGTATCCTACGAGCAGTACTTC
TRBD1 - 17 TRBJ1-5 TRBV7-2 CASSLVGGQGSSQPQHF TGTGCCAGCAGCTTAGTCGGGGGACAGGGATCGAGTCAGCCCCAGCATTTT
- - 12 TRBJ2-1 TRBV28 CASERPTGEQFF TGTGCCAGCGAAAGGCCTACGGGGGAGCAGTTCTTC
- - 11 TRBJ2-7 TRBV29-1 CSVATSYEQYF TGCAGCGTTGCTACCTCTTACGAGCAGTACTTC
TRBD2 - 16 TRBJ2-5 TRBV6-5 CASSSPGTSGKETQYF TGTGCCAGCAGTTCCCCCGGGACTAGCGGGAAAGAGACCCAGTACTTC
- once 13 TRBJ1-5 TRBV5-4 CASSLSVGQPQHF TGTGCCAGCAGCTTGAGTGTAGGTCAGCCCCAGCATTTT
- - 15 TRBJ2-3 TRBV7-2 CASSLGAIGSDTQYF TGTGCCAGCAGCTTAGGAGCGATCGGGAGCGATACGCAGTATTTT
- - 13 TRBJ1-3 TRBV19 CASSIRAGNTIYF TGTGCCAGTAGTATTCGCGCTGGAAACACCATATATTTT
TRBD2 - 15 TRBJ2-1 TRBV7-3 CASTTSGGVYNEQFF TGTGCCAGCACTACTAGCGGGGGCGTCTACAATGAGCAGTTCTTC
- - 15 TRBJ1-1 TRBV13 CASSVRQATVTEAFF TGTGCCAGCAGCGTCCGACAGGCCACGGTAACTGAAGCTTTCTTT
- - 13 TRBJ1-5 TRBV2 CASGGESNQPQHF TGTGCCAGCGGCGGGGAAAGCAATCAGCCCCAGCATTTT
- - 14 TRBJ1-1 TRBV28 CASSTPGLYTEAFF TGTGCCAGCAGTACCCCGGGACTCTACACTGAAGCTTTCTTT
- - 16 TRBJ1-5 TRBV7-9 CASSLDSPQGGQPQHF TGTGCCAGCAGCTTAGATTCCCCACAGGGTGGTCAGCCCCAGCATTTT
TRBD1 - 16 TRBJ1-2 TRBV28 CASSLGGTGEFYGYTF TGTGCCAGCAGTTTAGGGGGGACAGGGGAGTTCTATGGCTACACCTTC
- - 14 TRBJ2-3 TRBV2 CASRGGGPTDTQYF TGTGCCAGCAGGGGGGGCGGGCCCACAGATACGCAGTATTTT
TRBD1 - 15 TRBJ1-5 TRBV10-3 CAISAGQGDNQPQHF TGTGCCATCAGTGCGGGACAGGGGGACAATCAGCCCCAGCATTTT
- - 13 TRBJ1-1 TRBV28 CASSFYGNTEAFF TGTGCCAGCAGTTTTTACGGGAACACTGAAGCTTTCTTT
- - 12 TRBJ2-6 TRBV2 CASKAGANVLTF TGTGCCAGCAAAGCTGGGGCCAACGTCCTGACTTTC
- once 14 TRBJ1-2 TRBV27 CASSLPGANYGYTF TGTGCCAGCAGTTTACCAGGTGCTAACTATGGCTACACCTTC
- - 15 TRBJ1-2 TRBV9 CASSALGGQNYGYTF TGTGCCAGCAGCGCCCTCGGGGGGCAGAACTATGGCTACACCTTC
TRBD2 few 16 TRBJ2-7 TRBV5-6 CASRPGLAGGAYEQYF TGTGCCAGCAGACCGGGACTAGCGGGGGGCGCCTACGAGCAGTACTTC
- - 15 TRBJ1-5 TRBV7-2 CASSLAVHSNQPQHF TGTGCCAGCAGCTTAGCAGTACATAGCAATCAGCCCCAGCATTTT
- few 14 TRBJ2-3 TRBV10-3 CAISGEIIADTQYF TGTGCCATCAGTGGGGAGATAATCGCAGATACGCAGTATTTT
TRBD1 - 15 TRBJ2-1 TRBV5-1 CASSAGTGPYNEQFF TGCGCCAGCAGCGCCGGGACAGGCCCTTACAATGAGCAGTTCTTC
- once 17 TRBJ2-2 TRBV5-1 CASSEGRGQTNTGELFF TGCGCCAGCAGCGAAGGGAGGGGACAAACTAACACCGGGGAGCTGTTTTTT
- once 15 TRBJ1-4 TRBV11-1 CASSLEDGRNEKLFF TGTGCCAGCAGCTTAGAAGACGGACGCAATGAAAAACTGTTTTTT
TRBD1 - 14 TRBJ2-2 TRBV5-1 CASTQGAGTGELFF TGCGCCAGCACTCAGGGGGCGGGCACCGGGGAGCTGTTTTTT
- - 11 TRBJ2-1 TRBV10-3 CAISWGTEQFF TGTGCCATCAGTTGGGGCACAGAGCAGTTCTTC
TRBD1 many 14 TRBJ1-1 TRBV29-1 CSLTPRTGDTEAFF TGCAGCCTCACCCCCCGGACAGGGGACACTGAAGCTTTCTTT
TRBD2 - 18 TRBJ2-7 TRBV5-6 CASSPLLASGTYRNEQYF TGTGCCAGCAGCCCCCTGTTAGCTAGCGGAACTTACCGAAACGAGCAGTACTTC
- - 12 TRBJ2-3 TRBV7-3 CASSPNGYTQYF TGTGCCAGCAGCCCCAATGGGTATACGCAGTATTTT